This TCR beta chain was sequenced in a study of PD-1 blockade in classical Hodgkin lymphoma (dated by TCRdb to the early 2020s). Broadly, across the study: Nivolumab dosing was 3 mg/kg intravenously every 2 weeks, continuing until either disease progression or unacceptable toxicity. To define a peripheral blood immune signature of response to PD-1 blockade in classical Hodgkin lymphoma, the study combined TCR beta sequencing with CyTOF. Here is what the overall study found, with its caveats: Baseline TCR diversity was reported to be lower in newly diagnosed patients than in healthy donors and to be lower still in relapsed/refractory patients. CD4+ but not CD8+ TCR diversity rose significantly by C4D1 (p=0.0027 vs p=0.16), most apparent in complete responders (p=0.02). Only a single clinical trial cohort was studied, and what caused the repertoire differences, possibly disease activity or prior therapy, remained undefined. Baseline diversity similar to that of newly diagnosed patients was observed in trial patients achieving complete response, whereas significantly lower diversity was observed in partial responders and progressors. Lower diversity was observed in patients in whom nivolumab was started less than 1 year after ASCT, and these patients were excluded from later analyses so that confounding by immune reconstitution would be avoided.

Turning to this clone: Its antigen has not been determined. No much larger clonotype is one base removed from it; base qualities were not supplied.

Genomic DNA was extracted with the Qiagen DNeasy kit from unsorted PBMCs and from negatively selected CD4+ and CD8+ fractions. Using primers that anneal to V and J segments, immunoSEQ multiplex PCR amplified the TCR beta CDR3 regions. A synthetic immune receptor repertoire was used to minimize amplification bias, and remaining bias was computationally removed after sequencing. The paper's data handling went like this. Repertoire diversity was quantified as the Shannon entropy index using custom Python scripts. Unsorted, CD4+ and CD8+ repertoires were examined separately, except in combined analyses, for which CD4+ and CD8+ sequences were merged in silico. Clonal expansion was defined as a frequency increase of at least 2-fold after treatment compared with C1D1, and clones undetected at baseline were assigned a pseudocount of 0.5. Singleton clones were defined as clones with 0 or 1 copy at C1D1, and non-singleton clones were defined as clones with 2 or more copies. Clones expanded in unsorted samples were annotated as CD4+, CD8+ or unknown by matching protein sequences in sorted samples from the same patient. Diversity changes from C1D1 to C4D1 were tested in paired samples using Wilcoxon tests. The clones in this table, taken by TCRdb from immuneACCESS, are in-frame only. Not every clone is retained; where verified, under half of the shortfall comes from an unresolved V gene, and the cause of the rest is unknown. V and J calls and clone size are given by that table; D and trimming were obtained from the DNA. The table for this sample lists 130,000 to 150,000 clones; about 81% of them were counted only once. The ten top clones hold about 9% of the sample.

The time point label on this specimen signifies: cycle 2 day 1 (C2D1) of nivolumab. Every trial patient had relapsed after autologous stem cell transplantation, and cohorts A, B and C differed in prior brentuximab vedotin exposure. The trial cohort included 45 to 65 patients with relapsed/refractory classical Hodgkin lymphoma, and each patient had a best overall response of complete response, partial response or progressive disease. Trial patients were treated with single-agent nivolumab in the multi-cohort phase II CheckMate 205 trial. An independent review committee assessed best overall response by applying the 2007 International Working Group response criteria. Trial PBMCs were collected immediately before nivolumab initiation (C1D1) and during therapy at cycle 2 day 1 and cycle 4 day 1. After peripheral blood was drawn into 8 mL Vacutainer Cell Preparation Tubes, PBMCs were isolated by centrifugation and then cryopreserved.

From V the trimming removes 2 bases and from J it removes 0 bases, while the gene matches leave 16 bases of the junction unaccounted for. Reading from cysteine to phenylalanine, the CDR3 counts 21 amino acids. Only CDR3 DNA remains: 63 bases, in frame from the first base. Per the germline V gene, LGHNT is the CDR1 and FRNRAP is the CDR2. The source was peripheral blood mononuclear cells (PBMCs), collected before the second cycle of nivolumab. The V gene is TRBV12-5 and the J gene is TRBJ2-1, with 10 central nucleotides matching TRBD2. The TCR sequence derives from a human donor with classical Hodgkin lymphoma. Here the CDR3 is given as CASGLNRHSGRTARSYNEQFF. The DNA sequence is as follows: TGTGCTAGTGGTTTGAACCGTCATAGCGGGAGGACCGCCCGCTCCTACAATGAGCAGTTCTTC.